Presented here are 17 T cell receptor beta chains from one specimen sequenced in a study of T cell responses to AZD1222 COVID-19 vaccine. Some clones are missing from TCRdb's copy, which holds only in-frame ones; the method was immunoSEQ multiplex PCR. Of around 120,000 clones listed, 70% to 90% are singletons. The material was peripheral blood, obtained on day 0 of AZD1222 vaccination. These receptors were collected from an adult in good health.

With regard to this clone: Other DNA sequences from this sample encode an identical CDR3 as well. The gene calls are TRBV15 and TRBJ1-4; D gene ambiguous. This CDR3 is built from 16 residues. The V and J ends lost 4 bases and 3 bases respectively, with 15 bases between them. Germline CDR1 LNHNV, CDR2 YYDKDF (reference sequence). The DNA for the CDR3 is TGTGCCACCAGCAAAGGAGCCGACGTGGCTAATGAAAAACTGTTTTTT. Translating gives CATSKGADVANEKLFF.

This clone was detected many times. The chain employs TRBV15 and TRBJ2-5; TRBD2 matches at 7 bases. Germline V CDR1 and CDR2: LNHNV, YYDKDF (reference sequence). V dropped 0 bases and J dropped 2; count of bases not matched to a gene: 3. The length of the CDR3 is 15 residues. This CDR3 reads CATSRDNGRQETQYF. The DNA for the CDR3 is TGTGCCACCAGCAGAGACAACGGGAGGCAAGAGACCCAGTACTTC.

The chain joins TRBV24-1 to TRBJ2-1, with D possibly being TRBD2 (6 bases). This CDR3 is 16 amino acids long. Germline-derived CDR1 and CDR2 are KGHDR and SFDVKD. Trimming shortened V by 3 bases and J by 6 bases, and 17 bases separated the two germline ends. The CDR3 reads CATSDATGTSINEQFF. The CDR3 DNA is TGTGCCACCAGTGATGCAACCGGGACTTCCATCAATGAGCAGTTCTTC.

The chain carries TRBV18 and TRBJ1-5; D not resolved. Germline loops: CDR1 KGHSH, CDR2 LQKENI. CDR3 length: 15 residues. Trimming stripped 3 bases from V and 0 bases from J, with 9 bases between. CDR3 coding DNA: TGTGCCAGCTCACCTGGAAGAATTAGCAATCAGCCCCAGCATTTT. It specifies CASSPGRISNQPQHF.

The chain has TRBV9 and TRBJ2-3; D possibly corresponds to TRBD2 (5 bases). Trimming removed 3 bases from V and 1 base from J, with 9 bases in between. The CDR3 is 14 amino acids. Germline assignment: CDR1 SGDLS and CDR2 YYNGEE. For the CDR3, the DNA is TGTGCCAGCAGCGGCCCCGGGGGCACAGATACGCAGTATTTT. Translated: CASSGPGGTDTQYF.

Only one count was recorded for this clone. The V gene is TRBV5-1, the J gene TRBJ1-2, with 7 nucleotides matching TRBD1. This CDR3 region has 14 residues. Germline values: CDR1 SGHRS, CDR2 YFSETQ. V was pared by 2 bases and J by 3 bases, with 4 bases of the junction left unmatched. CDR3 loop: CASSFDRAYYGYTF. The CDR3 bases are TGCGCCAGCAGCTTTGACAGGGCCTACTATGGCTACACCTTC.

The chain combines TRBV6-4 with TRBJ2-2, with TRBD2 matching 9 bases. The CDR3 is 15 residues long. J was trimmed by 6 bases and V by 6 bases; bases with no gene match: 8. CDR1 is MRHNA and CDR2 is SNTAGT in the germline V gene. The CDR3: CASRAGTSIPGELFF. The CDR3 DNA reads TGTGCCAGCAGAGCCGGGACTAGCATTCCCGGGGAGCTGTTTTTT.

The chain uses TRBV28 and TRBJ1-5; D might be TRBD1 (6 bases). Germline CDR1 reads MDHEN; CDR2 reads SYDVKM. Trimming took 2 bases from V and 6 from J, leaving 14 bases between them. The CDR3 has 15 residues. For the CDR3, the DNA is TGTGCCAGCAGTTTAACAGCAGGGGCTAGTCAGCCCCAGCATTTT. Encoded protein: CASSLTAGASQPQHF.

This chain links TRBV6-4 with TRBJ2-3; no firm D call. CDR1 and CDR2 (germline): MRHNA, SNTAGT. CDR3 length: 14 amino acids. The V and J ends lost 2 bases and 4 bases respectively, with 10 bases between them. The CDR3 DNA reads as TGTGCCAGCAGTGACGAGATCAGCTCAGATACGCAGTATTTT. Its protein is CASSDEISSDTQYF.

The chain has TRBV6-5 and TRBJ2-1; perhaps D is TRBD1 or TRBD2 (6 bases each). The germline V gene has CDR1 MNHEY and CDR2 SVGAGI. V was clipped by 6 bases and J by 1 base, with 13 bases between them. The CDR3 is 15 residues long. The CDR3 bases are TGTGCCAGCAGGAAACAGGGAGGTTCCTACAATGAGCAGTTCTTC. This translates into CASRKQGGSYNEQFF.

The rearrangement uses TRBV5-4 and TRBJ2-2, with 8 bases lining up with TRBD1. The CDR3 is made up of 17 amino acids. V was clipped by 3 bases and J by 6 bases; unmatched bases: 13. From germline, CDR1 is SGHNT and CDR2 YYREEE (reference sequence). CDR3 DNA sequence: TGTGCCAGCAGCTCAGGGGGCCAGGGGTCGGGCCCCGGGGAGCTGTTTTTT. Translated: CASSSGGQGSGPGELFF.

This clone was seen once. The V gene is TRBV5-5, the J gene TRBJ1-2; D is perhaps TRBD1 (6 bases). The length of the CDR3 is 15 residues. Trimming took 3 bases from V and 0 from J, leaving 12 bases between them. Germline V gene lookup returns CDR1 SGHKS and CDR2 YYEKEE (reference sequence). The CDR3 loop reads CASSYGQTTNYGYTF. Written as DNA, the CDR3 is TGTGCCAGCAGCTACGGACAGACCACTAACTATGGCTACACCTTC.

This clone was detected once. The rearrangement uses TRBV7-3 and TRBJ1-1; 10 bases are a match to TRBD1. V was pared by 5 bases and J by 0 bases, with 6 bases of the junction left unmatched. Germline V gene sequence: CDR1 SGHTA, CDR2 FQGTGA. This CDR3 contains 16 residues. For the CDR3, the DNA is TGTGCCAGCAGCCCAGGACAGGGGGAGGTGAACACTGAAGCTTTCTTT. Its translation: CASSPGQGEVNTEAFF.

V and J are TRBV24-1 and TRBJ1-2, with D tentatively TRBD1 (5 bases). V lost 0 bases and J 5 bases, leaving 9 bases between the germline ends. The CDR3 consists of 14 residues. Germline V gene lookup returns CDR1 KGHDR and CDR2 SFDVKD. For the CDR3, the DNA is TGTGCCACCAGTGATTTGTCAGGGCGTTATGGCTACACCTTC. Residues: CATSDLSGRYGYTF.

This clone is a singleton in its sample. The chain combines TRBV7-3 with TRBJ2-3; no clear D gene. CDR3 length: 14 amino acids. Germline-derived CDR1 and CDR2 are SGHTA and FQGTGA. The V end lost 2 bases, the J end lost 4 bases, and 10 bases lay between the germline ends. DNA of the CDR3: TGTGCCAGCAGCTTAGAAACAGACCCAGATACGCAGTATTTT. It translates to CASSLETDPDTQYF.

The gene calls are TRBV7-3 and TRBJ2-7, with TRBD2 matching 10 bases. Germline V CDR1 and CDR2: SGHTA, FQGTGA. V lost 0 bases and J lost 5; bases outside the gene matches: 10. This CDR3 comprises 17 residues. CDR3 region: CASSLTPILAGVHEQYF. Written as DNA, the CDR3 is TGTGCCAGCAGCTTAACGCCAATCCTAGCGGGAGTACACGAGCAGTACTTC.

The rearrangement uses TRBV11-3 and TRBJ2-7, with D unclear. The CDR3 sequence is 13 residues long. Germline V lookup: CDR1 SGHNT, CDR2 YENEEA. With 1 base removed from V and 4 bases from J, the gap between germline ends came to 8 bases. For the CDR3, the DNA is TGTGCCAGCAGCTTAGGTGTAACTTACGAGCAGTACTTC. Translation: CASSLGVTYEQYF.